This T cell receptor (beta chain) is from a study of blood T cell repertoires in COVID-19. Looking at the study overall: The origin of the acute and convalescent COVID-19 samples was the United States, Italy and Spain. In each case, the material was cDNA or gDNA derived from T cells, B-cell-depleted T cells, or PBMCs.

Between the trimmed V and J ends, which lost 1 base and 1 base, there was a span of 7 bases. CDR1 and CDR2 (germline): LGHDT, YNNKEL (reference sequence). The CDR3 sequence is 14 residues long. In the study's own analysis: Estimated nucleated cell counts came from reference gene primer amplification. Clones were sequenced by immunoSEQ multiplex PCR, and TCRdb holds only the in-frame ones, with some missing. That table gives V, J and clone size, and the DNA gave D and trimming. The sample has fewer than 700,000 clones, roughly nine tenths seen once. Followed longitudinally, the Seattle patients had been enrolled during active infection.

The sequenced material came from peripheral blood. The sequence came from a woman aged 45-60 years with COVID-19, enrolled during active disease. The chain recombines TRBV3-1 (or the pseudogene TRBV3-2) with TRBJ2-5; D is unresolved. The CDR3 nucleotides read TGTGCCAGCAGCCAAGGAGGAACCCAAGAGACCCAGTACTTC. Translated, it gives CASSQGGTQETQYF.